This record covers a single TCR beta chain. Assay used: immunoSEQ multiplex PCR; TCRdb lists only in-frame clones, some missing. Counted here are 25,000 to 35,000 clones, about 80% occurring once; the ten biggest clones make up approximately 3.5%. Regarding time point: peripheral blood 6 weeks after treatment start. Each patient contributed between 1 and 8 total time points of blood mononuclear cells, pretreatment and during treatment. This sample was included in a study of PD-L1 blockade in urothelial cancer. For the study at large: Patients started atezolizumab around 2014, 1,200 mg intravenously every 3 weeks. At 3 weeks after treatment start (second dose) and again at 6 weeks, blood was analyzed. Median T cell yield per blood sample was around 130,000 cells.

The length of the CDR3 is 16 residues. V shed 0 bases and J 3 bases; nucleotides not matched to a gene: 7. CDR1 is SGHNT, CDR2 YYREEE, per germline (reference sequence). This clonotype was sampled from a man between 65 and 79 years old with urothelial cancer. The material sequenced was PBMCs, taken around atezolizumab (anti-PD-L1) treatment. The chain joins TRBV5-4 to TRBJ1-1, with TRBD1 identical over 8 bases. The CDR3 sequence is CASSLVNRGSYTEAFF. CDR3 bases: TGTGCCAGCAGCTTGGTAAACAGGGGGAGTTACACTGAAGCTTTCTTT.